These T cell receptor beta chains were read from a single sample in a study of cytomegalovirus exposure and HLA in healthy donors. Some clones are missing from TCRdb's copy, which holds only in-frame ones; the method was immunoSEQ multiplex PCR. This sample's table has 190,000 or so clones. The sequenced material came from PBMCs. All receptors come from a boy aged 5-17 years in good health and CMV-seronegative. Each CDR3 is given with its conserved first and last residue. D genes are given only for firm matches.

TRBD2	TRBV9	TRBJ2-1	TGTGCCAGCAGCCCGGGGGGGGGAGCGAGTGAGCAGTTCTTC	CASSPGGGASEQFF
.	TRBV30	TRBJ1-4	TGTGCCTGGAGTGTAGGGACATCTCACGAAAAACTGTTTTTT	CAWSVGTSHEKLFF
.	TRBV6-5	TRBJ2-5	TGTGCCAGCCGGGGGGAGACCCAGTACTTC	CASRGETQYF
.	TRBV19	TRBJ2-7	TGTGCCAGTAGTATACGTTCGGGGGTAAGCTCCTACGAGCAGTACTTC	CASSIRSGVSSYEQYF
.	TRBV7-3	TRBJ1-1	TGTGCCAGCAGCTTAAGTCCCCAAGGTGGGGGGAGGTACACTGAAGCTTTCTTT	CASSLSPQGGGRYTEAFF
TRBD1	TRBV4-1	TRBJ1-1	TGCGCCAGCAGCTACGGTCCGGGACAGACTATGAACACTGAAGCTTTCTTT	CASSYGPGQTMNTEAFF
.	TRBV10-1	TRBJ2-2	TGCGCCAGTTCTGCGGGAGGACAGGTCACCGGGGAGCTGTTTTTT	CASSAGGQVTGELFF
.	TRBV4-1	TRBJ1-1	TGCGCCAGCAGCCAAGTCGGGGGGCGATGGACTGAAGCTTTCTTT	CASSQVGGRWTEAFF
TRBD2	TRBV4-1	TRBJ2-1	TGCGCCAGCAGCGCAAGCCCGGGGGGGCGGGGGGCCGACAATGAGCAGTTCTTC	CASSASPGGRGADNEQFF
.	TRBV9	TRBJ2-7	TGTGCCAGCAATCCAGGGAACTCCTACGAGCAGTACTTC	CASNPGNSYEQYF
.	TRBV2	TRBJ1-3	TGTGCCAGCGGGGACTTCTACTCTGGAAACACCATATATTTT	CASGDFYSGNTIYF
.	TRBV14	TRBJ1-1	TGTGCCAGCAGCCTGACAGGTCCCACTGAAGCTTTCTTT	CASSLTGPTEAFF
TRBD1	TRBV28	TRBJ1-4	TGTGCCAGCAGTTTAGGACAGGGCCCTCCGAATGAAAAACTGTTTTTT	CASSLGQGPPNEKLFF
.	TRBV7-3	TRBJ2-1	TGTGCCAGCAGCTTTGGACACCTAGACAGCGAGCAGTTCTTC	CASSFGHLDSEQFF
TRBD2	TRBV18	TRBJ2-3	TGTGCCAGCTCACCTTGGAATAGCGGGGGCACAGATACGCAGTATTTT	CASSPWNSGGTDTQYF
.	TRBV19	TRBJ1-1	TGTGCCAGTATCCTAAACACTGAAGCTTTCTTT	CASILNTEAFF
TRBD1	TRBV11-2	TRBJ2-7	TGTGCCAGCAGCCAAACCGGGACAGGTGGGCAGTACTTC	CASSQTGTGGQYF
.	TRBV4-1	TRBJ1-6	TGCGCCAGCACCTCCCAGAACAATAATTCACCCCTCCACTTT	CASTSQNNNSPLHF
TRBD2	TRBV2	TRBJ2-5	TGTGCCAGCCGACTAGCGGGGGAGCCGGAGACCCAGTACTTC	CASRLAGEPETQYF
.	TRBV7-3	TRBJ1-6	TGTGCCAGCATCTGGGGGGTAAATTCACCCCTCCACTTT	CASIWGVNSPLHF
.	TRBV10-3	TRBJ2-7	TGTGCCATCAGTGGACAGGATACCTACGAGCAGTACTTC	CAISGQDTYEQYF
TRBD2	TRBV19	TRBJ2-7	TGTGCCAGTAGTAACGGGGGGGGACTCTACGAGCAGTACTTC	CASSNGGGLYEQYF
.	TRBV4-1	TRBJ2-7	TGCGCCAGCAGCCAGACGACAGGCAGCTACGAGCAGTACTTC	CASSQTTGSYEQYF
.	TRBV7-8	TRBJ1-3	TGTGCCAGCAGTCGACTCCCCGACTCTGGAAACACCATATATTTT	CASSRLPDSGNTIYF
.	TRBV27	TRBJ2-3	TGTGCCAGCAGTTCCGCGGATACGCAGTATTTT	CASSSADTQYF
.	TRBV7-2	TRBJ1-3	TGTGCCAGCAGCTTAGGTGGGCAGGGCCTCTCTGGAAACACCATATATTTT	CASSLGGQGLSGNTIYF
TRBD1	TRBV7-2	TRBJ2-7	TGTGCCAGCAGCAATGTACAGGGGCGGCTCTACGAGCAGTACTTC	CASSNVQGRLYEQYF
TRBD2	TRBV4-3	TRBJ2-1	TGCGCCAGCAGCCTCAGACTAGCGGGGTCTTACAATGAGCAGTTCTTC	CASSLRLAGSYNEQFF
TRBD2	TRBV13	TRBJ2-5	TGTGCCAGCAGCTTAGTCGAGCGGGGGGTTCAAGAGACCCAGTACTTC	CASSLVERGVQETQYF